The 10 T cell receptor beta chains given below trace back to one sample, sequenced in a study of CD4 T cells in relation to SARS-CoV-2 and coronaviruses. Their antigens remain unidentified. This table comes from immunoSEQ multiplex PCR, and its TCRdb copy is limited to in-frame clones, with some not included. The table has 41,000 or so clones, roughly 85% seen once. The sample consisted of naive CD4+ T cells from PBMCs, cultured in vitro. Subset meaning: naive CD4+ T cells isolated by negative enrichment. The receptors derive from an adult with COVID-19.

The count of this clone is one. The gene calls are TRBV28 and TRBJ2-1; 12 bases fit TRBD2. CDR1 and CDR2 (germline): MDHEN, SYDVKM. This CDR3 comprises 15 residues. After removal of 5 bases from V and 5 bases from J, the junction contained 4 bases not matched to a gene. The CDR3: CASSLAGGPHNEQFF. CDR3 nucleotide sequence: TGTGCCAGCAGTCTAGCGGGAGGGCCCCACAATGAGCAGTTCTTC.

This rearrangement joins TRBV25-1 to TRBJ2-3; possibly TRBD1 for D (5 bases). Germline V gives CDR1 MGHDK, CDR2 SYGVNS. The V end lost 6 bases, the J end lost 2 bases, and 6 bases lay between the germline ends. This CDR3 region has 12 residues. CDR3 loop: CASRDNTDTQYF. Here the CDR3 DNA reads TGTGCCAGCAGGGACAACACAGATACGCAGTATTTT.

The chain combines TRBV29-1 with TRBJ2-2; no definite D call. The CDR3 has 13 amino acids. Trimming cost V 1 base and J 8 bases, with 11 bases left between them. Germline CDR1 and CDR2: SQVTM and ANQGSEA. CDR3 sequence reads: CSVEVLVSGELFF. CDR3 DNA: TGCAGCGTTGAAGTCCTTGTTTCGGGGGAGCTGTTTTTT.

V is TRBV7-2 and J is TRBJ1-1; no reliable D call. The V end was cut by 5 bases, the J end by 7 bases, with 11 bases between. Germline lookup yields CDR1 SGHTA and CDR2 FQGNSA. The CDR3 spans 12 residues. CDR3: CASSLGRGEAFF. The CDR3 nucleotides read TGTGCCAGCAGCCTAGGGCGGGGTGAAGCTTTCTTT.

This chain joins TRBV6-5 and TRBJ2-1; 10 bases fit TRBD2. Germline V gene data show CDR1 as MNHEY and CDR2 as SVGAGI. CDR3 length: 16 residues. V lost 4 bases, J lost 2 bases, and 5 bases stayed unmatched. Here the CDR3 DNA reads TGTGCCAGCAGTTCGACAGCGGGAGGGCCCTACAATGAGCAGTTCTTC. This gives the protein CASSSTAGGPYNEQFF.

A single count supports this clone. This chain connects TRBV7-9 to TRBJ2-3; no clear D. The CDR3 runs to 16 residues. Germline V gene data show CDR1 as SEHNR and CDR2 as FQNEAQ (reference sequence). The V gene lost 4 bases and the J gene lost 0 bases, with 14 bases spanning the gap. The CDR3 bases are TGTGCCAGCAGCTCATCAAGGATTTCTAGCACAGATACGCAGTATTTT. Amino acids: CASSSSRISSTDTQYF.

The chain couples TRBV30 to TRBJ2-3; no reliable D call. V lost 0 bases to trimming and J lost 0 bases, with 4 bases between them. The CDR3 has 13 amino acids. CDR1 is GTSNPN and CDR2 is SVGIG in the germline V gene (reference sequence). The CDR3 loop is CAWSVRSTDTQYF. CDR3 DNA sequence: TGTGCCTGGAGTGTAAGGAGCACAGATACGCAGTATTTT.

The V call is TRBV5-4, the J call TRBJ2-1, with 7 nucleotides matching TRBD1. CDR3 length equals 15 residues. The ends lost 3 bases at V and 6 bases at J; junction bases unmatched: 9. The V gene's germline CDR1 is SGHNT and CDR2 YYREEE (reference sequence). The CDR3, as DNA: TGTGCCAGCAGCTACTCCCCCGGGACAGCCAATGAGCAGTTCTTC. Translated, it gives CASSYSPGTANEQFF.

This clone has only one observation. This chain uses TRBV27 with TRBJ2-3; D gene unclear. The V end was cut by 7 bases, the J end by 2 bases, with 7 bases between. This CDR3 is built from 12 residues. The germline gives CDR1 MNHEY, CDR2 SMNVEV (reference sequence). Here the CDR3 DNA reads TGTGCCAGCACCGGCAACACAGATACGCAGTATTTT. It specifies CASTGNTDTQYF.

The V and J genes are TRBV6-5 and TRBJ2-2; TRBD2 is a possible D gene (6 bases). Germline values: CDR1 MNHEY, CDR2 SVGAGI. CDR3 length: 13 residues. Trimming removed 5 bases at V and 5 bases at J, with 9 bases between. DNA of the CDR3: TGTGCCAGCAGTCGACTAGTGACCGGGGAGCTGTTTTTT. Translation gives CASSRLVTGELFF.